This TCR beta chain was sequenced for a study of CD8 T cells in Susac syndrome. CDR1 and CDR2 from the germline V gene are SQVTM and ANQGSEA. This CDR3 has 12 residues. After removal of 7 bases from V and 5 bases from J, the junction contained 7 bases not matched to a gene. Sequencing of TCR beta was undertaken in CD8+ and CD4+ T cells derived from blood. The multiple sclerosis control group was made up of treatment-naive patients with stable or active relapsing-remitting disease. cDNA came from about 0.5 to 1 ug RNA primed by random hexamers. TCRdb fed the immunoSEQ multiplex PCR reads into MiXCR, producing one record per CDR3 protein. The table includes roughly 200,000 distinct CDR3 sequences, 85% to 95% detected once.

This chain uses TRBV29-1 with TRBJ2-5; 7 positions agree with TRBD2. The sequencing input was CD4+ T cells from PBMCs. This sequence originates from a human donor with multiple sclerosis. The CDR3 loop reads CSALAGEETQYF. CDR3 nucleotide sequence: TGCAGCGCCCTGGCGGGGGAGGAGACCCAGTACTTC.